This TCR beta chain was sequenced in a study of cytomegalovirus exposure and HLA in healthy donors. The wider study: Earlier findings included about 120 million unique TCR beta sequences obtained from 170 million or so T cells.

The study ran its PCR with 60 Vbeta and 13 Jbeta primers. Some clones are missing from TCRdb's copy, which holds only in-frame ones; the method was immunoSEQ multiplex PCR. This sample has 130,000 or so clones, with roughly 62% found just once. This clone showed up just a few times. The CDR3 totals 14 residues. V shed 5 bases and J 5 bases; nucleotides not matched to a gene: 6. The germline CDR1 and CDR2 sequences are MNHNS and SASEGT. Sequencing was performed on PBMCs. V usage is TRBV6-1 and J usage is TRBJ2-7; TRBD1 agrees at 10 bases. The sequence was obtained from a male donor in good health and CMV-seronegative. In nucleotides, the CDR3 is TGTGCCAGCAGTTTGGGACAGGGGAGGGACGAGCAGTACTTC. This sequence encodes CASSLGQGRDEQYF.